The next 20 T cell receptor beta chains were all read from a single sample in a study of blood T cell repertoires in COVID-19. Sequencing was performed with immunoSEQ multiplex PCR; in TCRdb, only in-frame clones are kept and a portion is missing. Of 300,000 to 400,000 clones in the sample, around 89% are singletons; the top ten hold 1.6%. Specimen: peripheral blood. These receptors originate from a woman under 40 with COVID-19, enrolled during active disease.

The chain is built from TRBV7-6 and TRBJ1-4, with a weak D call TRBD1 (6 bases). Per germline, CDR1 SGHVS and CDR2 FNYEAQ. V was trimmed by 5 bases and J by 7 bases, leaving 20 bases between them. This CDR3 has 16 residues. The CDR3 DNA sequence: TGTGCCAGCAGCCTCATGTCAGGGGATTTTGGTGAAAAACTGTTTTTT. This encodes CASSLMSGDFGEKLFF. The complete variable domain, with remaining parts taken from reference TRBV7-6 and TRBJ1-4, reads GAGVSQSPRYKVTKRGQDVALRCDPISGHVSLYWYRQALGQGPEFLTYFNYEAQQDKSGLPNDRFSAERPEGSISTLTIQRTEQRDSAMYRCASSLMSGDFGEKLFFGSGTQLSVL.

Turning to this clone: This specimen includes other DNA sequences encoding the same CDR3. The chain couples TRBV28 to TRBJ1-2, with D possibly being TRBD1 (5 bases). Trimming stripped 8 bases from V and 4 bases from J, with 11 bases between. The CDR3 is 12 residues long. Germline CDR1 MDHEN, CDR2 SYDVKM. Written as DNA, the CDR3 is TGTGCCAGCTCCTCTCAGGGCTATGGCTACACCTTC. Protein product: CASSSQGYGYTF.

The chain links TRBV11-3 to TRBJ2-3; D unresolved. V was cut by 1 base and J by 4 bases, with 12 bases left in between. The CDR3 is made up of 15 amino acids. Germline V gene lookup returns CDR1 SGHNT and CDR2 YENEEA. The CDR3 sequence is CASSLAEVRPDTQYF. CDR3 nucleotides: TGTGCCAGCAGCTTAGCCGAGGTTAGACCAGATACGCAGTATTTT.

In DNA form, the CDR3 reads TGTGCCGCATCTGCGACTAGGTTCACAGATACGCAGTATTTT. This codes for CAASATRFTDTQYF. The J gene is TRBJ2-3, the V gene TRBV6-5, with D tentatively TRBD2 (6 bases). CDR3 length: 14 residues. The germline V gene encodes CDR1 MNHEY and CDR2 SVGAGI. Trimming removed 11 bases at V and 2 bases at J, with 17 bases between.

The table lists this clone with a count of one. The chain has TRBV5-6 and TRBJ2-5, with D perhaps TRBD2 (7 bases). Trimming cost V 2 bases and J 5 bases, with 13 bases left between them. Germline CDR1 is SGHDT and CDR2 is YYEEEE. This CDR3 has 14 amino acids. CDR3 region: CASSFSGGLETQYF. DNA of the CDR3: TGTGCCAGCAGCTTTTCGGGGGGCCTGGAGACCCAGTACTTC.

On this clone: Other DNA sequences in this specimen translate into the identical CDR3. The CDR3 protein is CASIRGNTGELFF. The CDR3 DNA reads TGTGCCAGCATCCGGGGGAACACCGGGGAGCTGTTTTTT. V is TRBV28 and J is TRBJ2-2; D perhaps matches TRBD2 (5 bases). The ends were cut back, 7 bases at V and 1 base at J, with 7 bases in the middle. CDR1 is MDHEN, CDR2 SYDVKM, per germline. This CDR3 comprises 13 residues. The variable domain in full, with the rest retrieved from reference TRBV28 and TRBJ2-2, is DVKVTQSSRYLVKRTGEKVFLECVQDMDHENMFWYRQDPGLGLRLIYFSYDVKMKEKGDIPEGYSVSREKKERFSLILESASTNQTSMYLCASIRGNTGELFFGEGSRLTVL.

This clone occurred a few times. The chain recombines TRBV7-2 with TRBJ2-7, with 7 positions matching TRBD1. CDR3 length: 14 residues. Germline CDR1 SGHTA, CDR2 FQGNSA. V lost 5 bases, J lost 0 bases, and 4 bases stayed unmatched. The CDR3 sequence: CASSARDSSYEQYF. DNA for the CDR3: TGTGCCAGCAGCGCCCGGGACAGCTCCTACGAGCAGTACTTC. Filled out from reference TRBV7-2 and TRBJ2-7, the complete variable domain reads GAGVSQSPSNKVTEKGKDVELRCDPISGHTALYWYRQSLGQGLEFLIYFQGNSAPDKSGLPSDRFSAERTGGSVSTLTIQRTQQEDSAVYLCASSARDSSYEQYFGPGTRLTVT.

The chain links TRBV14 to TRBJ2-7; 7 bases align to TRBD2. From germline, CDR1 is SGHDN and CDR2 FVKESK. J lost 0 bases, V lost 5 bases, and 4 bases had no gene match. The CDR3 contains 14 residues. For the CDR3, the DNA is TGTGCCAGCAGCATCGGACTAGACTCCTACGAGCAGTACTTC. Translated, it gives CASSIGLDSYEQYF.

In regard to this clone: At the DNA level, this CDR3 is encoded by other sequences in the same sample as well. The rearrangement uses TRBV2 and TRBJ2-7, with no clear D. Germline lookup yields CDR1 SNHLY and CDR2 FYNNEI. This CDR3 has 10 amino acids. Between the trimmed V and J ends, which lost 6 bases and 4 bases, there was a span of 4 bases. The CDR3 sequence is CASSLYEQYF. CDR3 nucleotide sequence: TGTGCCAGCAGCTTGTACGAGCAGTACTTC.

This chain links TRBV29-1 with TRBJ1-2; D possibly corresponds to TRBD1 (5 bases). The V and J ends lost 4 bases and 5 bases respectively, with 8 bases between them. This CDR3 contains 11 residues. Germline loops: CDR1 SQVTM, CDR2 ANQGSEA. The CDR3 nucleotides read TGCAGCGTTGCCACAGGTTATGGCTACACCTTC. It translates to CSVATGYGYTF.

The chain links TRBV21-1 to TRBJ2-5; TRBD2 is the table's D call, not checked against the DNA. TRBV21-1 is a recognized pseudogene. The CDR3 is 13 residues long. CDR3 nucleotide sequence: TGTGCCAGCAGCTTAACCCGGGGAGAGACCCAGTACTTC. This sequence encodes CASSLTRGETQYF.

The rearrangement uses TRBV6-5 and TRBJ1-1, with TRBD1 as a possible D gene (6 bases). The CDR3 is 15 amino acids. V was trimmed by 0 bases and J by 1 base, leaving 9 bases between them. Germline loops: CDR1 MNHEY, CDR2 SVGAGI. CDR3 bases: TGTGCCAGCAGTTACTCGAGGGGACAGAACACTGAAGCTTTCTTT. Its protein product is CASSYSRGQNTEAFF.

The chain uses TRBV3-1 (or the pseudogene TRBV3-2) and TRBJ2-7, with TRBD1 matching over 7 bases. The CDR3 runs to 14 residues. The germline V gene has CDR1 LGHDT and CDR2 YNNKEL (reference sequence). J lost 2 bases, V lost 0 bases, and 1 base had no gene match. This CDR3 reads CASSQDDRAYEQYF. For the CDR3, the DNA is TGTGCCAGCAGCCAAGACGACAGGGCCTACGAGCAGTACTTC.

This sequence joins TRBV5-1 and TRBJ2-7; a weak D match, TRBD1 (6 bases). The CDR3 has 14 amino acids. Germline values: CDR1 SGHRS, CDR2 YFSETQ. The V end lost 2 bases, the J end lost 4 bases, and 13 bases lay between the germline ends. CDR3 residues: CASSLQGPGYEQYF. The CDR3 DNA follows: TGCGCCAGCAGCTTACAGGGTCCGGGGTACGAGCAGTACTTC.

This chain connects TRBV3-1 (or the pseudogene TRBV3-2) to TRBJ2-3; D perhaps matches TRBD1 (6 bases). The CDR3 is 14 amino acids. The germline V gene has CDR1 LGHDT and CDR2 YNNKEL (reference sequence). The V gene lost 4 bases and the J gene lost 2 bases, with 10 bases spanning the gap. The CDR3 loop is CASSLGQPTDTQYF. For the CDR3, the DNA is TGTGCCAGCAGCCTCGGACAGCCCACAGATACGCAGTATTTT.

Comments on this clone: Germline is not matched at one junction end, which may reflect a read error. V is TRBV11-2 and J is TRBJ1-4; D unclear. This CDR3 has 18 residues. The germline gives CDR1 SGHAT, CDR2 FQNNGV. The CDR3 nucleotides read TGTGCCAGCAGTTTAGCCGCAGGTGGTTGGGCAACTAATGAAAAACTGTTTTTT. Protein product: CASSLAAGGWATNEKLFF. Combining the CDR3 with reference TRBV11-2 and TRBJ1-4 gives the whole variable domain EAGVAQSPRYKIIEKRQSVAFWCNPISGHATLYWYQQILGQGPKLLIQFQNNGVVDDSQLPKDRFSAERLKGVDSTLKIQPAKLEDSAVYLCASSLAAGGWATNEKLFFGSGTQLSVL.

The CDR3 here is CASHGDTTYEQYF. In DNA, the CDR3 is TGTGCCAGTCACGGGGACACGACCTACGAGCAGTACTTC. The chain recombines TRBV2 with TRBJ2-7; tentative D call: TRBD1 (6 bases). The germline CDR1 and CDR2 sequences are SNHLY and FYNNEI. The CDR3 length is 13 residues. The ends were cut back, 9 bases at V and 2 bases at J, with 14 bases in the middle.

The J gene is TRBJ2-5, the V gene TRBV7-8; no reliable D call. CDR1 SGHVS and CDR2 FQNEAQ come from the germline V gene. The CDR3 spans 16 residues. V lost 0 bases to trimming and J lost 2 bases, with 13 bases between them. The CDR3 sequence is CASSLAPGGQQETQYF. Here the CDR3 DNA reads TGTGCCAGCAGCTTAGCGCCTGGTGGGCAGCAAGAGACCCAGTACTTC.

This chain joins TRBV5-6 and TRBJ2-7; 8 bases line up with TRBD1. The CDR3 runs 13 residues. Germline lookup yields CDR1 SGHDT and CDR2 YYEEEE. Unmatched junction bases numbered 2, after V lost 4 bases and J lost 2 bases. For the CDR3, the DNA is TGTGCCAGCAGCCCGACAGGGGCCTACGAGCAGTACTTC. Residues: CASSPTGAYEQYF. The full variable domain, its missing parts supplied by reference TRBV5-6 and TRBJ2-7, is DAGVTQSPTHLIKTRGQQVTLRCSPKSGHDTVSWYQQALGQGPQFIFQYYEEEERQRGNFPDRFSGHQFPNYSSELNVNALLLGDSALYLCASSPTGAYEQYFGPGTRLTVT.

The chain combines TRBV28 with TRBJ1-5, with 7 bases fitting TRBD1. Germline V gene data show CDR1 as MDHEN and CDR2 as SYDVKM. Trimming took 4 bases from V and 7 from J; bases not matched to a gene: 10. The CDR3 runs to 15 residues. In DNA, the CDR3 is TGTGCCAGCAGTTCCTACGACAGGGTCGGACAGCCCCAGCATTTT. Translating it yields CASSSYDRVGQPQHF.